This T cell receptor (beta chain) was sequenced during a study of blood T cells in healthy people across ages. On this clonotype: Its target is not known.

The CDR3 is made up of 16 amino acids. V lost 3 bases and J lost 9, with 21 bases in between. Germline CDR1 MGHRA, CDR2 YSYEKL. The people who gave samples were healthy Caucasians from Russia, aged about 6 to 100. Each donor had 8.5 to 10 milliliters of peripheral blood drawn. Study results and caveats: Diversity estimated from one million T cells was considered an underestimate.

The second PCR ran about 7 to 12 cycles with a sample-barcoded 5' primer and J-beta primers. Each CDR3 protein is one row after TCRdb ran MiXCR on the 5' RACE reads. There are approximately 800,000 distinct CDR3 sequences in the sample; around 62% occur only once, and 25% to 35% lies in the top ten. Sequenced material: blood. This chain uses TRBV4-1 with TRBJ2-1; D may correspond to TRBD1 or TRBD2 (6 bases each). The sequence came from a man in his thirties or forties in good health. The CDR3 reads CASSHVQGGTRGEQFF. The CDR3 DNA is TGCGCCAGCAGCCACGTACAGGGAGGCACCCGGGGTGAGCAGTTCTTC.